Listed here is a single T cell receptor beta chain. Its antigen remains unidentified. The data derive from a study of cytotoxic CD8 clonotypes in ibrutinib-treated CLL. General study points: An increase in clonality occurred at ibrutinib response, followed by a return toward baseline at progression. Under treatment, the uncommon public clonotypes either contracted or remained stable. Patients showed higher baseline clonality than age-matched healthy donors, and it tracked circulating CD8+ T-cell counts.

Profiling relied on immunoSEQ multiplex PCR, and the TCRdb table lists in-frame clones only, not all of them. Of around 130,000 clones in the sample, roughly 84% were seen once. Per the germline V gene, CDR1 is SGHRS and CDR2 is YFSETQ. This CDR3 is built from 13 residues. Trimming removed 4 bases from V and 5 bases from J, with 13 bases in between. The receptor's source is a human donor with chronic lymphocytic leukemia. The chain combines TRBV5-1 with TRBJ2-7; weak D call: TRBD1 (7 bases). Here the sequenced sample was PBMCs, taken after 24 months of ibrutinib treatment. Here the CDR3 reads CASSPAGTDEQYF. The CDR3 DNA follows: TGCGCCAGCAGCCCGGCGGGGACAGACGAGCAGTACTTC.